The clone carrying this TCR beta chain has only one observation. PCR primers comprised 60 Vbeta and 13 Jbeta primers. This table comes from immunoSEQ multiplex PCR, and its TCRdb copy is limited to in-frame clones, with some not included. This sample yields about 110,000 clones, of which 70% are seen a single time; 11% belongs to the top ten. The data belong to a study of cytomegalovirus exposure and HLA in healthy donors. V shed 3 bases and J 5 bases; nucleotides not matched to a gene: 4. CDR3 size: 14 residues. CDR1 is LGHNA and CDR2 is YNFKEQ in the germline V gene. The sample consisted of PBMCs. The rearrangement joins TRBV4-2 to TRBJ2-1; 7 positions match TRBD2. The clonotype originates from a man aged 35 to 55 in good health and CMV-seropositive. This CDR3 reads CASSQSGGHNEQFF. CDR3 nucleotides: TGTGCCAGCAGCCAGTCGGGAGGCCACAATGAGCAGTTCTTC.